This T cell receptor beta chain was recovered during a study of cytomegalovirus exposure and HLA in healthy donors (dated by TCRdb to 2017 to 2019). Broadly, across the study: A later analysis indicated that the 95 to 150 validation repertoires were generated on the platform also employed for the approximately 700 repertoires of the first cohort. A separate validation cohort of about 110 different subjects was used in addition to the approximately 700-subject first cohort. The study aimed to test whether cataloging public T cell receptors could reveal signatures of past pathogen exposure. To predict cytomegalovirus infection status, the study brought together high-throughput TCR immunosequencing, statistical association of individual TCRs with disease status, and machine learning. The paper's findings and limits, for the study overall: A total of 150 to 200 TCR beta chains were listed by the study as associated with cytomegalovirus. A later analysis had no HLA typing for the validation cohort, so co-occurrence there was scored across all 130 or so repertoires. In both the original and validation cohorts, the classifier was reported to diagnose cytomegalovirus status with high specificity and sensitivity. A later analysis found that TCRs clustered in the first cohort also tended to co-occur in the roughly 120 validation repertoires, with 94% of cluster scores above 0. It was suggested by the authors that the approach could potentially be generalized to other disease states and immunological phenotypes. While some public TCRs were present in many individuals, most TCR sequences turned up only very rarely across donors. A few of the identified cytomegalovirus-associated TCR beta chains were confirmed in vitro to be specific for cytomegalovirus antigens.

CDR1 and CDR2 are read off the germline V gene (reference sequence) as SGHNT and YYREEE. V and J lose 0 bases and 7 bases, and a span of 13 bases separates them. The CDR3 spans 15 residues, from the cysteine through the phenylalanine. The sequence is cut down to CDR3 DNA, 45 bases in frame from base 1. To prepare the library, the immunoSEQ multiplex PCR assay was applied. Under the source paper's analysis protocol: To diagnose cytomegalovirus status from the catalog of TCR beta chain sequences, a statistical classification framework was built. In TCRdb, the immuneACCESS table is reduced to in-frame sequences with V and J assigned. These tables do not hold every clone; where another copy was compared, an unresolved V gene accounts for under half, and the others remain unexplained. From that table come the V and J calls and clone size; the DNA was used to work out D and trimming. In this sample the table shows 90,000 to 140,000 clones, around 87% of which occur a single time. The ten largest clones add up to under 4.5% of the sample.

The donors were included in the validation cohort of around 120 subjects, a group kept apart from the roughly 700-subject first cohort. Notes on this clone: Its antigen is still unknown. Base qualities were left out, and no much larger clone turns up one base away.

The sequenced material came from PBMCs. The chain links TRBV5-4 with TRBJ2-2; the D gene is possibly TRBD2, with 6 bases matching. The source is a woman aged 18-29 years in good health and CMV-seropositive. CDR3 sequence: CASSLVGGTGGELFF. The DNA reads as follows: TGTGCCAGCAGCTTGGTTGGGGGGACTGGCGGGGAGCTGTTTTTT.